This T cell receptor beta chain appears in the sequencing data of a study of cytotoxic CD8 clonotypes in ibrutinib-treated CLL. On the study more broadly: Complete response was seen in 2 patients and partial in approximately 24; around twelve progressed and roughly 14 stayed remitted after a median roughly 65 months.

Frozen-stored PBMCs produced 1.5 to 2 micrograms of genomic DNA for TCR beta libraries. The CDR3 totals 16 residues. Trimming removed 0 bases at V and 4 bases at J, with 13 bases between. Germline CDR1 is LGHNA and CDR2 is YNFKEQ. Clones were sequenced by immunoSEQ multiplex PCR, and TCRdb holds only the in-frame ones, with some missing. The sample contains about 45,000 clones, about 69% of which appear only once. This clonotype was obtained from a human donor with chronic lymphocytic leukemia. This chain connects TRBV4-2 to TRBJ2-1, with no clear D. The material was PBMCs, obtained after 24 months of ibrutinib treatment. CDR3 sequence reads: CASSQDTWSVYNEQFF. The CDR3 DNA follows: TGTGCCAGCAGCCAAGATACGTGGAGCGTTTACAATGAGCAGTTCTTC.